This TCR beta chain was sequenced during a study of regulatory T cells in long-lasting Graves disease. Study-level points and caveats: Patients whose Graves' disease persisted exhibited lower TCR diversity than those newly diagnosed. The number of shared public clonotypes was higher in persistent patients (about 2,700) than new patients (more than 850).

Germline V lookup: CDR1 MNHEY, CDR2 SVGEGT. The CDR3 has 14 residues. The V segment lost 2 bases and the J segment 2 bases; nucleotides outside the gene matches: 2. With RNA extracted from PBMCs as input, the TCR library was made. Diagnoses of Graves' disease were made by American Thyroid Association guidelines. Notes on this clonotype: Its matching antigen is unknown.

TCRdb fed the reads into MiXCR, producing one record per CDR3 protein. This table has 600 to 950 distinct CDR3 sequences, about 90% appearing once. This rearrangement joins TRBV6-2 or TRBV6-3 to TRBJ2-5; TRBD2 aligns across 7 bases. The material was peripheral blood mononuclear cells (PBMCs), obtained with antithyroid drug treatment, in newly diagnosed or persistent Graves disease (not recorded which). This TCR derives from a female donor with Graves disease. The CDR3: CASSYRGRQETQYF. The CDR3 DNA sequence: TGTGCCAGCAGTTACCGCGGGAGACAAGAGACCCAGTACTTC.